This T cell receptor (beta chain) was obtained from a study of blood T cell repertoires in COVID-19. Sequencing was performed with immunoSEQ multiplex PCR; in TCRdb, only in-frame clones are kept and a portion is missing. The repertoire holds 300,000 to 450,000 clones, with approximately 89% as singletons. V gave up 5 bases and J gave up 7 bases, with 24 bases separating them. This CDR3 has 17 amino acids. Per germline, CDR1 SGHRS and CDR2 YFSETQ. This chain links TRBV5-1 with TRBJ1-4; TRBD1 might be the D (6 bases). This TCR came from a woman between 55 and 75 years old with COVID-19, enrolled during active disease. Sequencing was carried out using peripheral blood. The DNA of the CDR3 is TGCGCCAGCAGTACGAACCCACAGGGTGGGGGCGGTGAAAAACTGTTTTTT. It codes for CASSTNPQGGGGEKLFF.